The T cell receptor beta chain under discussion was sequenced for a study of response to subunit inactivated influenza vaccine. Findings of the study overall: The authors suggested that every seasonal influenza vaccination recruits few new T cells.

TCRdb re-derived calls from the RT-PCR reads in MiXCR, one entry per CDR3 protein. In the table there are fewer than 400,000 distinct CDR3 sequences, around a fifth of which are singletons. J was trimmed by 7 bases and V by 6 bases; bases with no gene match: 6. The V gene's germline CDR1 is SNHLY and CDR2 FYNNEI. CDR3 length: 14 amino acids. The sample holds a few counts of this clonotype. Antigen: not known. The gene calls are TRBV2 and TRBJ1-4, with 9 bases aligning to TRBD1. The specimen was PBMCs from blood, collected less than 22 months after vaccination. The sequence was obtained from a man aged 45-69 years who received an inactivated influenza vaccine. CDR3 residues: CASSGTGSSEKLFF. CDR3 DNA sequence: TGTGCCAGCAGCGGGACAGGGTCGAGTGAAAAACTGTTTTTT.